These 7 T cell receptor beta chains came from one sample sequenced in a study of T-cell memory formation after mild COVID-19. TCRdb itself ran the 5' RACE reads through MiXCR, one entry per CDR3 protein. Among around 300,000 distinct CDR3 sequences listed, around an eighth were seen once. Material: PBMCs or a T cell subset sorted from them (not recorded which). All receptors derive from a man aged 18-30 years who had mild COVID-19 (a few samples of this study predate the infection). Cell type and time point are not known.

V gene TRBV15 combines with J gene TRBJ2-2; TRBD2 aligns across 7 bases. Germline V lookup: CDR1 LNHNV, CDR2 YYDKDF (reference sequence). The CDR3 spans 15 residues. Trimming removed 0 bases from V and 5 bases from J; junction bases left unmatched: 3. As DNA, the CDR3 is TGTGCCACCAGCAGAGAAGGGAGGGCGACCGGGGAGCTGTTTTTT. It specifies CATSREGRATGELFF.

This clonotype was observed a few times. The rearrangement uses TRBV12-3 or TRBV12-4 and TRBJ2-5; D remains ambiguous. This CDR3 region has 12 residues. Trimming cost V 7 bases and J 4 bases, with 10 bases left between them. The CDR3 DNA reads as TGTGCCAGCAAAAGGTCCGGAGAGACCCAGTACTTC. Translated: CASKRSGETQYF.

The rearrangement joins TRBV18 to TRBJ1-2, with D maybe TRBD1 (6 bases). V lost 3 bases to trimming and J lost 3 bases, with 11 bases between them. From germline, CDR1 is KGHSH and CDR2 LQKENI. The CDR3 contains 14 residues. The CDR3 loop is CASSPNRDDYGYTF. In DNA, the CDR3 is TGTGCCAGCTCACCGAACAGGGATGACTATGGCTACACCTTC.

This chain uses TRBV4-1 with TRBJ2-2, with no clear D. Trimming removed 2 bases at V and 2 bases at J, with 12 bases between. The CDR3 has 16 residues. Germline V CDR1 and CDR2: MGHRA, YSYEKL. DNA for the CDR3: TGCGCCAGCAGCCAAAAATGGAAGGGCAACACCGGGGAGCTGTTTTTT. It yields the protein CASSQKWKGNTGELFF.

This chain connects TRBV5-6 to TRBJ1-2, with D tentatively TRBD1 (5 bases). CDR1 is SGHDT and CDR2 is YYEEEE in the germline V gene. The CDR3 covers 15 residues. Trimming removed 0 bases at V and 6 bases at J, with 15 bases between. CDR3 DNA sequence: TGTGCCAGCAGCTTGGTTCAGGGAGCACGGGATGGCTACACCTTC. It yields the protein CASSLVQGARDGYTF. Combining the CDR3 with reference TRBV5-6 and TRBJ1-2 gives the whole variable domain DAGVTQSPTHLIKTRGQQVTLRCSPKSGHDTVSWYQQALGQGPQFIFQYYEEEERQRGNFPDRFSGHQFPNYSSELNVNALLLGDSALYLCASSLVQGARDGYTFGSGTRLTVV.

Ten or more counts support this clonotype. The chain combines TRBV12-3 or TRBV12-4 with TRBJ2-3; TRBD2 agrees at 7 bases. The CDR3 has 12 residues. Trimming at V came to 5 bases and at J to 9 bases, leaving 5 bases not matched to a gene. The CDR3 reads CASSGGGPTQYF. CDR3 bases: TGTGCCAGCAGTGGGGGGGGACCCACGCAGTATTTT.

There are a few counts of this clonotype. The chain links TRBV5-1 to TRBJ2-1; 10 bases line up with TRBD2. In germline, CDR1 is SGHRS, CDR2 YFSETQ. CDR3 length: 15 amino acids. Trimming at V came to 4 bases and at J to 8 bases, leaving 9 bases not matched to a gene. The CDR3 reads CASSAGLAPVDEQFF. CDR3 DNA sequence: TGCGCCAGCAGCGCGGGACTAGCGCCTGTGGATGAGCAGTTCTTC. Based on the CDR3 plus reference TRBV5-1 and TRBJ2-1, the full variable domain is KAGVTQTPRYLIKTRGQQVTLSCSPISGHRSVSWYQQTPGQGLQFLFEYFSETQRNKGNFPGRFSGRQFSNSRSEMNVSTLELGDSALYLCASSAGLAPVDEQFFGPGTRLTVL.